This is a list of T cell receptor beta chains from one sample in a study of blood T cell repertoires in COVID-19. Sequenced by immunoSEQ multiplex PCR; TCRdb stores in-frame clones only, minus some. Of some 340,000 clones listed, 85% are singletons. Input material: peripheral blood. These receptors were collected from a woman under 30 with acute or convalescent COVID-19. Both conserved end residues are part of each CDR3. D genes are given only for firm matches. Some rows mark clone size as missing; the rest say once, few, many or name a class of expanded clone.

>NA|NA|TRBV12-3/TRBV12-4|TRBJ1-1
TGTGCCAGCAGCATCGCAGCTGAAGCTTTCTTT
CASSIAAEAFF
>TRBD1|NA|TRBV6-5|TRBJ2-7
TGTGCCAGCAGGCGGGACAGGGGGTACGAGCAGTACTTC
CASRRDRGYEQYF
>NA|NA|TRBV9|TRBJ1-6
TGTGCCAGCAGCGTAGAAGCCCGATCACCCCTCCACTTT
CASSVEARSPLHF
>TRBD2|NA|TRBV9|TRBJ2-1
TGTGCCAGCAGCATTACTAGCGGGGCCTATGAGCAGTTCTTC
CASSITSGAYEQFF
>TRBD1|NA|TRBV5-5|TRBJ2-1
TGTGCCAGCAGCCGGACCGACAGGGAATACAATGAGCAGTTCTTC
CASSRTDREYNEQFF
>TRBD1|once|TRBV20-1|TRBJ2-7
TGCAGTGCAGAGGACAGGGGAGAGCAGTACTTC
CSAEDRGEQYF
>NA|NA|TRBV6-2/TRBV6-3|TRBJ1-1
TGTGCCAGCAGTCGACTTGGGGGGGGGACGAACACTGAAGCTTTCTTT
CASSRLGGGTNTEAFF
>NA|NA|TRBV5-1|TRBJ1-6
TGCGCCAGCAGCCCGTGGGACATGTTTAATTCACCCCTCCACTTT
CASSPWDMFNSPLHF
>NA|NA|TRBV10-2|TRBJ2-2
TGCGCCAGCAGTGAAGGCAGGCTCTCGAACACCGGGGAGCTGTTTTTT
CASSEGRLSNTGELFF
>TRBD1|NA|TRBV7-9|TRBJ2-7
TGTGCCAGCAGCTTTATCGGGGCAGGGGGTAGCGAGCAGTACTTC
CASSFIGAGGSEQYF
>NA|NA|TRBV2|TRBJ1-1
TGTGCCAGCAGTTACAGGGCCACTGAAGCTTTCTTT
CASSYRATEAFF
>NA|NA|TRBV4-2|TRBJ1-2
TGTGCCAGCAGCCAAAGCCGGGGAGGCTACACCTTC
CASSQSRGGYTF
>TRBD1|few|TRBV4-1|TRBJ1-3
TGCGCCAGCAGCCAGCAGCCGGGACAGGGACTAGGAAACACCATATATTTT
CASSQQPGQGLGNTIYF
>TRBD2|NA|TRBV5-4|TRBJ2-2
TGTGCCAGCACCAGAGAAGTTAGCGGGTCAGGCGGGGAGCTGTTTTTT
CASTREVSGSGGELFF
>TRBD1|NA|TRBV2|TRBJ1-5
TGTGCCAGCAGTGTACAGGGGAGGAGTAGCAATCAGCCCCAGCATTTT
CASSVQGRSSNQPQHF
>NA|NA|TRBV6-2/TRBV6-3|TRBJ1-2
TGTGCCAGCAGTTACGAGGAGGGCTACACCTTC
CASSYEEGYTF
>NA|NA|TRBV5-1|TRBJ1-6
TGCGCCAGCAGCTTGGGGTCAGGCTCAAATTCACCCCTCCACTTT
CASSLGSGSNSPLHF
>NA|once|TRBV27|TRBJ2-3
TGTGCCAGCAGTTTATCGAAGGGCGGGGCGGGAGATACGCAGTATTTT
CASSLSKGGAGDTQYF
>TRBD2|NA|TRBV2|TRBJ2-3
TGTGCCAGCAGGAGGACTAGCGGCTCTAGCACAGATACGCAGTATTTT
CASRRTSGSSTDTQYF
>NA|NA|TRBV6-5|TRBJ2-5
TGTGCCAGCAGTTACTCCCGGGGTGGAGGTCAAGAGACCCAGTACTTC
CASSYSRGGGQETQYF
>TRBD1|few|TRBV25-1|TRBJ1-6
TGTGCCAGCAGCCTTGGACAGGGAAATTCACCCCTCCACTTT
CASSLGQGNSPLHF
>NA|NA|TRBV6-1|TRBJ2-1
TGTGCCAGCAGTGAAGCTGGCGGGCCCCACAATGAGCAGTTCTTC
CASSEAGGPHNEQFF
>TRBD2|NA|TRBV5-1|TRBJ2-5
TGCGCCAGCAGCTTATCCGGGACTAGCGAAGAGACCCAGTACTTC
CASSLSGTSEETQYF
>NA|NA|TRBV5-1|TRBJ1-1
TGCGCCAGCGGATACGGGACACCGAACACTGAAGCTTTCTTT
CASGYGTPNTEAFF
>NA|NA|TRBV27|TRBJ1-1
TGTGCCAGCTACGTAAGCTCTAACACTGAAGCTTTCTTT
CASYVSSNTEAFF
>NA|NA|TRBV29-1|TRBJ2-7
TGCAGCGTTGAAGTTTCAGGGGACGAGCAGTACTTC
CSVEVSGDEQYF
>TRBD1|NA|TRBV12-3/TRBV12-4|TRBJ1-1
TGTGCCAGCACCGACAGGGGAAGCGCTGAAGCTTTCTTT
CASTDRGSAEAFF
>NA|few|TRBV6-1|TRBJ1-5
TGTGCCAGCAGTGAATTTACGGGGATGGTGAGCAATCAGCCCCAGCATTTT
CASSEFTGMVSNQPQHF
>TRBD1|NA|TRBV6-5|TRBJ1-2
TGTGCCAGCAGACCGGGACAGATTCCGGGCTACACCTTC
CASRPGQIPGYTF
>TRBD1|few|TRBV7-9|TRBJ2-7
TGTGCCAGCAGCGGCACTTTCGGGACAGGTATCTACGAGCAGTACTTC
CASSGTFGTGIYEQYF
>NA|NA|TRBV6-4|TRBJ2-2
TGTGCCAGCAGTAAGACAGACACCGGGGAGCTGTTTTTT
CASSKTDTGELFF
>TRBD1|NA|TRBV9|TRBJ2-3
TGTGCCAGCAGCGCGGGACAGGGTACCACAGATACGCAGTATTTT
CASSAGQGTTDTQYF
>NA|NA|TRBV6-1|TRBJ1-3
TGTGCCAGCAGGGAAGGTCGTCCTGGAAACACCATATATTTT
CASREGRPGNTIYF
>TRBD1|NA|TRBV9|TRBJ1-6
TGTGCCAGCACCCGAGGGGGCTGGTATAATTCACCCCTCCACTTT
CASTRGGWYNSPLHF
>NA|NA|TRBV28|TRBJ1-1
TGTGCCAGCAGTACATCACAGGCGAACACTGAAGCTTTCTTT
CASSTSQANTEAFF
>NA|NA|TRBV6-5|TRBJ1-1
TGTGCCAGCAGTCTCGGGGGGGGCAGGACTGAAGCTTTCTTT
CASSLGGGRTEAFF
>NA|NA|TRBV28|TRBJ1-4
TGTGCCAGCAGTTTCCGAGGAGCTAATGAAAAACTGTTTTTT
CASSFRGANEKLFF
>TRBD2|NA|TRBV7-6|TRBJ2-1
TGTGCCAGCAGCTTTTTAGTAGCGGGGGGGTACAATGAGCAGTTCTTC
CASSFLVAGGYNEQFF
>NA|few|TRBV5-8|TRBJ2-5
TGTGCCAGCAGCTTGGGGCAGGGGTTTTCGGCGACCCAGTACTTC
CASSLGQGFSATQYF
>TRBD1|NA|TRBV6-5|TRBJ1-5
TGTGCCAGCAGGACGGGACAGAGCAATCAGCCCCAGCATTTT
CASRTGQSNQPQHF
>TRBD2|NA|TRBV19|TRBJ2-1
TGTGCCAGTAGTTCTCGAGCGGGGGGATACAATGAGCAGTTCTTC
CASSSRAGGYNEQFF